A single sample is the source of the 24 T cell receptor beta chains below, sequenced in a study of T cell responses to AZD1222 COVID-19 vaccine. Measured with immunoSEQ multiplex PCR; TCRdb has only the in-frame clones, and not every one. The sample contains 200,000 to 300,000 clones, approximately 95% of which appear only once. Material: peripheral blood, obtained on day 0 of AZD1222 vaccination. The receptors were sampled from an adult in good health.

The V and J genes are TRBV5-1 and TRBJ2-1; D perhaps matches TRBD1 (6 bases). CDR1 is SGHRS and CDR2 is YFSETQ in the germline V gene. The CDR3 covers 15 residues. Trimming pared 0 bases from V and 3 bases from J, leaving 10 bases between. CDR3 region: CASSLDADSYNEQFF. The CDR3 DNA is TGCGCCAGCAGCTTGGATGCGGACAGCTACAATGAGCAGTTCTTC.

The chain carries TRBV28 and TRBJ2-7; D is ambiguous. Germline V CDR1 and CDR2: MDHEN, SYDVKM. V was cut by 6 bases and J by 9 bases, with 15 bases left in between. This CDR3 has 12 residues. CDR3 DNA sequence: TGTGCCAGCAGGGACGCAGGAGTTCGGCAGTACTTC. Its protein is CASRDAGVRQYF.

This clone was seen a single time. CDR3 protein: CASMRTGGYEQYF. The CDR3 DNA reads TGCGCCAGCATGAGGACAGGGGGCTACGAGCAGTACTTC. The chain is built from TRBV10-2 and TRBJ2-7, with TRBD1 identical over 10 bases. The CDR3 contains 13 residues. V dropped 7 bases and J dropped 3; count of bases not matched to a gene: 3. The germline gives CDR1 WSHSY, CDR2 SAAADI.

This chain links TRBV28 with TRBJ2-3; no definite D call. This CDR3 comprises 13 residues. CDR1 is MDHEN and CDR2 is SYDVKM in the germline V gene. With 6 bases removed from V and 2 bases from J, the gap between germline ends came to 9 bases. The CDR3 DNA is TGTGCCAGCAGCCCCAGATTCACAGATACGCAGTATTTT. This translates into CASSPRFTDTQYF.

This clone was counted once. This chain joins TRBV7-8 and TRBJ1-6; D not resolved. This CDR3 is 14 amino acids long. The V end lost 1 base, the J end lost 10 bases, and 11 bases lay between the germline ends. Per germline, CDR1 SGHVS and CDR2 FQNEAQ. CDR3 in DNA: TGTGCCAGCAGCTTAGTTGAGGGCGTGTCACCCCTCCACTTT. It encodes CASSLVEGVSPLHF.

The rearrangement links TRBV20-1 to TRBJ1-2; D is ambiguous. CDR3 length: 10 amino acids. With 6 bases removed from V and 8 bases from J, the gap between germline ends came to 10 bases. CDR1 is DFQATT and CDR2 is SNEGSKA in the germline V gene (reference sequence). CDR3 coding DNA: TGCAGTGCCCTTGGACGGGGCTACACCTTC. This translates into CSALGRGYTF.

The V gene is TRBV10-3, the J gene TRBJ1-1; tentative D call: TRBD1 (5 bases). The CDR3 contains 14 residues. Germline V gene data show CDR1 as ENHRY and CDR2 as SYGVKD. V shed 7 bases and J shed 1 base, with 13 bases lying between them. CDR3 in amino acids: CAITSRGENTEAFF. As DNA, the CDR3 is TGTGCCATCACCTCTAGGGGTGAGAACACTGAAGCTTTCTTT.

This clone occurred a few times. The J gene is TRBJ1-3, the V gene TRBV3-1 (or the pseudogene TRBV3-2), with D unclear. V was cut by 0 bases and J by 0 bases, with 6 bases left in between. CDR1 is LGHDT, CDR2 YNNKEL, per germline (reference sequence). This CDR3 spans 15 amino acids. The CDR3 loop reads CASSQEEISGNTIYF. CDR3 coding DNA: TGTGCCAGCAGCCAAGAAGAAATCTCTGGAAACACCATATATTTT.

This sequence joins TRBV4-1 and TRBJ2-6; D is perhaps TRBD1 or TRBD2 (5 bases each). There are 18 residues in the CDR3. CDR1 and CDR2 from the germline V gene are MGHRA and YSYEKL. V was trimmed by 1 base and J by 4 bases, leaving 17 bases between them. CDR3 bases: TGCGCCAGCAGCCAAGTCCCGGGACGGGTGTTGGGGGCCAACGTCCTGACTTTC. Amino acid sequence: CASSQVPGRVLGANVLTF.

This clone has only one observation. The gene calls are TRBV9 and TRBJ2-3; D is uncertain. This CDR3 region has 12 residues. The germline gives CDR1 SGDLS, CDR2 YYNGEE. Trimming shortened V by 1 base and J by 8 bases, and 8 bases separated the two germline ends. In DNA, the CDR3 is TGTGCCAGCAGCGTATCTAGTGGTACGCAGTATTTT. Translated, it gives CASSVSSGTQYF.

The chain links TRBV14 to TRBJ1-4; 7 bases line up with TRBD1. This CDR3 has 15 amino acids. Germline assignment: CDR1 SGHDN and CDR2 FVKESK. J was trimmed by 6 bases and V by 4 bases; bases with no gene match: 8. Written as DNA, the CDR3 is TGTGCCAGCAGCCGCCGACAGGGAGGATATGAAAAACTGTTTTTT. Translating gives CASSRRQGGYEKLFF.

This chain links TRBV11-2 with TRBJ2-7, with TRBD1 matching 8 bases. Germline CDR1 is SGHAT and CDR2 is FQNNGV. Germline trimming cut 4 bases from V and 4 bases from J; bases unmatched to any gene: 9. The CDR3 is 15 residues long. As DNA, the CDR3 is TGTGCCAGCAGCTCAATCCGACAGGGGACTTACGAGCAGTACTTC. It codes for CASSSIRQGTYEQYF.

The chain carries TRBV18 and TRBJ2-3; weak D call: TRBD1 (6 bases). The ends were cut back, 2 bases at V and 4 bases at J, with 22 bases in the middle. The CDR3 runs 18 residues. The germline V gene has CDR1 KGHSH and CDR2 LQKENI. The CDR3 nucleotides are TGTGCCAGCTCACCAACGGGACAAGGCCCTATATCGTCAGATACGCAGTATTTT. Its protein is CASSPTGQGPISSDTQYF.

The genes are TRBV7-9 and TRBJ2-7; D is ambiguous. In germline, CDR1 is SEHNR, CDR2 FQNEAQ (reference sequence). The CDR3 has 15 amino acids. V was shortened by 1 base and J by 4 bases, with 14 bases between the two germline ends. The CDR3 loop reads CASSLGGSQSYEQYF. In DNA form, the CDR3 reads TGTGCCAGCAGCTTAGGAGGCAGCCAGAGTTACGAGCAGTACTTC. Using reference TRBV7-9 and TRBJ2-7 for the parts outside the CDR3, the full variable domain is DTGVSQNPRHKITKRGQNVTFRCDPISEHNRLYWYRQTLGQGPEFLTYFQNEAQLEKSRLLSDRFSAERPKGSFSTLEIQRTEQGDSAMYLCASSLGGSQSYEQYFGPGTRLTVT.

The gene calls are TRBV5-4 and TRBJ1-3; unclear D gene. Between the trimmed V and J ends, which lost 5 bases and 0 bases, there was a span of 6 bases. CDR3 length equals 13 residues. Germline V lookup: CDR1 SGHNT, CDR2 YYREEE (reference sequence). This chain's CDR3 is CASRGSSGNTIYF. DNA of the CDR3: TGTGCCAGCAGGGGTTCCTCTGGAAACACCATATATTTT.

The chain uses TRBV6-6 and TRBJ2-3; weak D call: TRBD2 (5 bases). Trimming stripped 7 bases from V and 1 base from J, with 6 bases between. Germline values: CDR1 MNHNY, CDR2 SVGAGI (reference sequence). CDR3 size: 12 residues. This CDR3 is CASNGGTDTQYF. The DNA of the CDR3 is TGTGCCAGCAACGGGGGCACAGATACGCAGTATTTT.

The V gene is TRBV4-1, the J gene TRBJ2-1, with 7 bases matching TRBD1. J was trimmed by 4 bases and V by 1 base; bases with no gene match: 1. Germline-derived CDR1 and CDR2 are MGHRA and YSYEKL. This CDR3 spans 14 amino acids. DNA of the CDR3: TGCGCCAGCAGCCAAGTACAGGGGTACAATGAGCAGTTCTTC. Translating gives CASSQVQGYNEQFF.

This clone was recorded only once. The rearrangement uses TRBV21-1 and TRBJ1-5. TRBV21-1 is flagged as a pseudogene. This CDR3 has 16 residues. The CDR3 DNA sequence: TGTGCCAGCAGCAAAGGGAACACAGGGAGGAATCAGCCCCAGCATTTT. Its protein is CASSKGNTGRNQPQHF.

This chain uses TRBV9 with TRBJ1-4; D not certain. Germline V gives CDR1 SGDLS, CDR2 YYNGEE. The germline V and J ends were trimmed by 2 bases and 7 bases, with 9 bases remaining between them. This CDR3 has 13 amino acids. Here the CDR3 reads CASSVVDGEKLFF. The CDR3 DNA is TGTGCCAGCAGCGTGGTAGATGGTGAAAAACTGTTTTTT.

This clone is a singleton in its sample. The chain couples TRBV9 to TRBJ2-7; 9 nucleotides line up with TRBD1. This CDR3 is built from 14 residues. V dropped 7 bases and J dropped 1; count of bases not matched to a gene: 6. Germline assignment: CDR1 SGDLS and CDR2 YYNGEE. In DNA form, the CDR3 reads TGTGCCAGCTCTGACAGGGGGGAGTCCTACGAGCAGTACTTC. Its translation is CASSDRGESYEQYF.

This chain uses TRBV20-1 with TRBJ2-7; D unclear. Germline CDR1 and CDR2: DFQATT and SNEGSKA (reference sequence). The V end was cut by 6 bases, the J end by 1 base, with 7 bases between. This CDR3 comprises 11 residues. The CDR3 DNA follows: TGCAGTGCGGGGAAGTCCTACGAGCAGTACTTC. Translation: CSAGKSYEQYF.

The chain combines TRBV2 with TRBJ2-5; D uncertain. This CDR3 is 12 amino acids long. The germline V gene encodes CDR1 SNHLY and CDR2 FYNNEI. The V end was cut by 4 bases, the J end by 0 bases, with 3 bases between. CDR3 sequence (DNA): TGTGCCAGCAGTGCCCACCAAGAGACCCAGTACTTC. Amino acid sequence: CASSAHQETQYF.

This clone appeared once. Here the CDR3 reads CASSTSGGATDTQYF. DNA of the CDR3: TGTGCCAGTAGTACCAGCGGGGGGGCCACAGATACGCAGTATTTT. The chain uses TRBV19 and TRBJ2-3; TRBD2 matches at 10 bases. There are 15 residues in the CDR3. Germline-derived CDR1 and CDR2 are LNHDA and SQIVND (reference sequence). V shed 4 bases, J shed 2 bases, and the junction held 3 bases outside the gene matches.

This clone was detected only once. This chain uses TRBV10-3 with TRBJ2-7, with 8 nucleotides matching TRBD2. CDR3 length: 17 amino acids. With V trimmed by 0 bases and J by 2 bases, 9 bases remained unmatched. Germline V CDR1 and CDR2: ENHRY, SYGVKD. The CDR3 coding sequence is TGTGCCATCAGTGAGTCTACTATTCCAGCGGGAGCCTACGAGCAGTACTTC. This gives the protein CAISESTIPAGAYEQYF.